One and the same sample provided the 24 T cell receptor beta chains below, sequenced in a study of cytomegalovirus exposure and HLA in healthy donors. PCR used 60 Vbeta primers and 13 Jbeta primers. TCRdb's table, derived via immunoSEQ multiplex PCR, lists solely in-frame clones and lacks some. The top ten hold approximately 25% of the sample, which has 80,000 or so clones, around 10% seen once. Sequencing was done on a sample of PBMCs. Every receptor here comes from a man aged 60 to 75 in good health and CMV-seropositive.

This clone was counted at least ten times. This chain uses TRBV5-4 with TRBJ1-6; maybe TRBD1 (5 bases). Germline V gene sequence: CDR1 SGHNT, CDR2 YYREEE (reference sequence). V lost 9 bases to trimming and J lost 8 bases, with 15 bases between them. The CDR3 consists of 13 residues. CDR3 in amino acids: CATQAGWDSPLHF. In DNA, the CDR3 is TGTGCCACCCAGGCAGGGTGGGATTCACCCCTCCACTTT.

This clone was picked up a small number of times. V usage is TRBV19 and J usage is TRBJ2-2, with D uncertain. Germline V gene sequence: CDR1 LNHDA, CDR2 SQIVND (reference sequence). V was shortened by 5 bases and J by 0 bases, with 4 bases between the two germline ends. The CDR3 is made up of 13 amino acids. CDR3 in DNA: TGTGCCAGTAGTCCATCGAACACCGGGGAGCTGTTTTTT. It yields the protein CASSPSNTGELFF.

The chain recombines TRBV30 with TRBJ1-1; TRBD1 matches 7 bases. Germline V CDR1 and CDR2: GTSNPN, SVGIG (reference sequence). There are 13 residues in the CDR3. The J segment lost 4 bases and the V segment lost 3 bases, leaving 5 bases of the junction unmatched. Written as DNA, the CDR3 is TGTGCCTGGAGGGAAGGGGGCGGCACTGAAGCTTTCTTT. It yields the protein CAWREGGGTEAFF.

This clone was picked up a small number of times. This sequence joins TRBV28 and TRBJ2-7; 7 bases fit TRBD2. The ends lost 3 bases at V and 6 bases at J; junction bases unmatched: 8. The CDR3 has 14 amino acids. The V gene's germline CDR1 is MDHEN and CDR2 SYDVKM. The CDR3 is CASSLRGRWTEQYF. Written as DNA, the CDR3 is TGTGCCAGCAGTTTGCGGGGGAGGTGGACCGAGCAGTACTTC.

This clone has only a few counts. Here the CDR3 DNA reads TGCGCCAGCAGCTTGGAGGCGGGGGGTTACAATGAGCAGTTCTTC. Translated, it gives CASSLEAGGYNEQFF. The chain is built from TRBV5-1 and TRBJ2-1; 8 bases map to TRBD2. The CDR3 has 15 amino acids. Germline V gives CDR1 SGHRS, CDR2 YFSETQ. The J segment lost 4 bases and the V segment lost 0 bases, leaving 3 bases of the junction unmatched.

The rearrangement uses TRBV9 and TRBJ2-1; TRBD2 matches at 8 bases. The germline gives CDR1 SGDLS, CDR2 YYNGEE. The CDR3 is made up of 15 amino acids. Losses at the gene ends were 2 bases for V and 4 bases for J; bases not matched to a gene: 5. The CDR3 loop is CASSVGGAAYNEQFF. DNA for the CDR3: TGTGCCAGCAGCGTCGGGGGGGCAGCATACAATGAGCAGTTCTTC.

The V and J genes are TRBV27 and TRBJ2-1, with 8 bases aligning to TRBD2. The CDR3 spans 16 residues. The trim removed 5 bases at V and 0 bases at J, leaving 6 bases unmatched. CDR1 and CDR2 (germline): MNHEY, SMNVEV (reference sequence). DNA of the CDR3: TGTGCCAGCAGTGGCCTAGCGGGTGGCTCCTACAATGAGCAGTTCTTC. It yields the protein CASSGLAGGSYNEQFF.

In the case of this clone: Other DNA sequences in the sample encode the same CDR3. The V gene is TRBV29-1, the J gene TRBJ2-7; 12 bases match TRBD2. V gave up 5 bases and J gave up 0 bases; unmatched junction bases: 8. CDR3 length equals 16 residues. Germline V lookup: CDR1 SQVTM, CDR2 ANQGSEA. DNA of the CDR3: TGCAGCGTTCTAGGACTAGCGGGGCTCGGCTCCTACGAGCAGTACTTC. Translated: CSVLGLAGLGSYEQYF.

The V and J genes are TRBV4-1 and TRBJ1-4, with D hard to call. Trimming pared 0 bases from V and 6 bases from J, leaving 14 bases between. CDR3 length: 16 amino acids. Per germline, CDR1 MGHRA and CDR2 YSYEKL. CDR3 residues: CASSQDRGREDEKLFF. The CDR3 DNA reads TGCGCCAGCAGCCAAGATCGAGGGAGAGAGGATGAAAAACTGTTTTTT.

In its sample, this clone was seen a few times. CDR3 protein: CASSYSYGTANEKLFF. DNA for the CDR3: TGTGCCAGCAGTTACTCTTATGGGACAGCTAATGAAAAACTGTTTTTT. The genes are TRBV6-5 and TRBJ1-4, with TRBD1 matching over 7 bases. Germline V gives CDR1 MNHEY, CDR2 SVGAGI. V lost 0 bases to trimming and J lost 3 bases; unmatched junction nucleotides: 4. The CDR3 consists of 16 residues.

V and J are TRBV7-2 and TRBJ1-4; D may be TRBD1 (5 bases). Trimming removed 5 bases at V and 5 bases at J, with 12 bases between. Germline loops: CDR1 SGHTA, CDR2 FQGNSA. The CDR3 is made up of 14 amino acids. In DNA form, the CDR3 reads TGTGCCAGCAGCGTACAGGTGGCGAATGAAAAACTGTTTTTT. Translated: CASSVQVANEKLFF.

The chain carries TRBV4-1 and TRBJ2-7; the D gene is possibly TRBD1 (6 bases). CDR3 size: 15 residues. Germline V gene lookup returns CDR1 MGHRA and CDR2 YSYEKL. The ends were cut back, 1 base at V and 2 bases at J, with 12 bases in the middle. The CDR3 sequence: CASSQAPGATYEQYV. CDR3 coding DNA: TGCGCCAGCAGCCAAGCCCCAGGGGCCACCTACGAGCAGTACGTC.

This chain connects TRBV5-1 to TRBJ2-1, with 11 bases identical to TRBD2. The junction had 8 bases not matched to a gene; V was cut back by 0 bases and J by 9 bases. The length of the CDR3 is 16 residues. Per the germline V gene, CDR1 is SGHRS and CDR2 is YFSETQ. The CDR3 loop reads CASSLAPLAGEGEQFF. CDR3 nucleotide sequence: TGCGCCAGCAGCTTGGCCCCACTAGCGGGAGAGGGTGAGCAGTTCTTC.

There are a few counts of this clone. The chain joins TRBV7-3 to TRBJ1-2, with 9 bases matching TRBD1. Trimming removed 5 bases from V and 6 bases from J; junction bases left unmatched: 13. Germline V gene lookup returns CDR1 SGHTA and CDR2 FQGTGA. The CDR3 extends over 16 amino acids. The CDR3 is CASSQRTGVGVNGYTF. CDR3 DNA: TGTGCCAGCAGCCAGAGGACAGGGGTTGGAGTCAATGGCTACACCTTC.

This clone was counted only a few times. The V gene is TRBV27, the J gene TRBJ1-1; D is unclear. V lost 3 bases, J lost 2 bases, and 7 bases lay in between. This CDR3 spans 13 amino acids. Germline assignment: CDR1 MNHEY and CDR2 SMNVEV (reference sequence). The CDR3, as DNA: TGTGCCAGCAGTTTTCGGGATAACACTGAAGCTTTCTTT. Amino acids: CASSFRDNTEAFF.

The chain is built from TRBV6-1 and TRBJ2-5; the D gene is possibly TRBD1 (8 bases). V was cut by 7 bases and J by 5 bases, with 17 bases left in between. Germline V CDR1 and CDR2: MNHNS, SASEGT. The CDR3 is made up of 14 amino acids. The CDR3 DNA sequence: TGTGCCAGCACCCGTCCACAGGGGGGGGAGACCCAGTACTTC. Residues: CASTRPQGGETQYF.

This chain connects TRBV6-5 to TRBJ1-1; weak D call: TRBD1 (5 bases). The CDR3 runs to 13 residues. The V end lost 4 bases, the J end lost 3 bases, and 9 bases lay between the germline ends. CDR1 and CDR2 (germline): MNHEY, SVGAGI. CDR3 DNA sequence: TGTGCCAGCAGTTCCGGGGGGTACACTGAAGCTTTCTTT. Amino acid sequence: CASSSGGYTEAFF.

The V and J genes are TRBV2 and TRBJ1-4, with D possibly matching TRBD1 (5 bases). CDR1 is SNHLY, CDR2 FYNNEI, per germline. Deletions cut 0 bases from V and 7 bases from J, with 12 bases between. This CDR3 spans 15 amino acids. The CDR3 DNA sequence: TGTGCCAGCAGTGAAGCGGTGGGGCAGGGTGAAAAACTGTTTTTT. It translates to CASSEAVGQGEKLFF.

The V call is TRBV6-6, the J call TRBJ1-5, with D perhaps TRBD1 (6 bases). Germline assignment: CDR1 MNHNY and CDR2 SVGAGI (reference sequence). Between the trimmed V and J ends, which lost 2 bases and 7 bases, there was a span of 12 bases. The CDR3 is 14 residues long. CDR3 residues: CASSYPDSRQPQHF. In DNA form, the CDR3 reads TGTGCCAGCAGTTACCCGGACAGTAGACAGCCCCAGCATTTT.

A few counts support this clone. The rearrangement links TRBV7-2 to TRBJ2-3, with 8 bases aligning to TRBD2. V was pared by 7 bases and J by 2 bases, with 8 bases of the junction left unmatched. The CDR3 extends over 15 amino acids. Germline CDR1 is SGHTA and CDR2 is FQGNSA. The CDR3 reads CASTERELATDTQYF. CDR3 bases: TGTGCCAGCACGGAGCGGGAGTTGGCCACAGATACGCAGTATTTT.

This clone was counted only a few times. V is TRBV6-1 and J is TRBJ2-3, with 10 bases matching TRBD1. V was clipped by 4 bases and J by 2 bases; unmatched bases: 3. The CDR3 runs 15 residues. Germline V lookup: CDR1 MNHNS, CDR2 SASEGT. The CDR3 DNA is TGTGCCAGCAGTGGACAGGGGGCCCTCACAGATACGCAGTATTTT. Translation: CASSGQGALTDTQYF.

The chain couples TRBV5-1 to TRBJ2-1; D remains ambiguous. Germline loops: CDR1 SGHRS, CDR2 YFSETQ. The CDR3 contains 12 residues. V shed 5 bases and J shed 5 bases, with 8 bases lying between them. Here the CDR3 reads CASRRLDNEQFF. CDR3 nucleotides: TGCGCCAGCAGGCGACTCGACAATGAGCAGTTCTTC.

This clone came up a few times. The chain has TRBV18 and TRBJ1-1; D ambiguous. Trimming shortened V by 6 bases and J by 1 base, and 9 bases separated the two germline ends. Germline-derived CDR1 and CDR2 are KGHSH and LQKENI. CDR3 length: 13 residues. The CDR3 protein is CASSPNKNTEAFF. In DNA, the CDR3 is TGTGCCAGCTCTCCGAACAAGAACACTGAAGCTTTCTTT.

The rearrangement joins TRBV19 to TRBJ2-7; no reliable D call. CDR3 length: 15 amino acids. Trimming shortened V by 0 bases and J by 7 bases, and 16 bases separated the two germline ends. In germline, CDR1 is LNHDA, CDR2 SQIVND (reference sequence). The DNA of the CDR3 is TGTGCCAGTAGTATAGATCCCAGCCTAGATGGGGAGCAGTACTTC. This codes for CASSIDPSLDGEQYF.